The entry below gives a single T cell receptor beta chain sequence along with its context. Its antigen is not identified. Time point: peripheral blood 6 weeks after treatment start. V shed 8 bases, J shed 5 bases, and the junction held 18 bases outside the gene matches. This CDR3 comprises 16 residues. Per germline, CDR1 SGHAT and CDR2 FQNNGV. Libraries were prepared by immunoSEQ multiplex PCR; TCRdb keeps only in-frame clonotypes and omits some of them. The table includes about 91,000 clones, 75% to 90% detected once. The record originates from a study of PD-L1 blockade in urothelial cancer. Points from the study as a whole: Blood TCR clonality below the median before treatment was a predictor of better survival.

The J gene is TRBJ2-7, the V gene TRBV11-2, with 7 positions matching TRBD2. The input for sequencing was PBMCs, taken around atezolizumab (anti-PD-L1) treatment. The receptor comes from a man aged 70-80 years with urothelial cancer. The CDR3, as DNA: TGTGCCAGCGGACAACCACTGGGTCTAGGGACTAACGAGCAGTACTTC. Protein sequence: CASGQPLGLGTNEQYF.